This TCR beta chain was found in a study of tumor-infiltrating lymphocytes in primary liver carcinoma. About the research overall: Sample yields, roughly 3.65 to 8 million productive TCRbeta reads, were similar across the tissue types.

Details on this clonotype: Its antigen is unidentified. A single base separates this from a much larger clone, so it may be a read error.

Germline V gene lookup returns CDR1 MNHEY and CDR2 SVGAGI. The CDR3 totals 16 residues. Study conclusions and caveats: Tumor-adjacent and tumor-blood pairs showed less overlap than tumor region pairs.

TCR beta cDNA was prepared out of about 510 ng total RNA by means of a constant-region primer. Employing slightly modified ARM-PCR, three nested multiplex PCR rounds were run, and these gave rise to the TCR beta libraries. Primers for the first two PCR rounds were TRBV1-TRBV30 forward primers and a C-beta reverse primer (about 9 cycles per round). One entry per CDR3 protein, called by TCRdb with MiXCR from the multiplex PCR reads. This sample has 180,000 or so distinct CDR3 sequences, with approximately 60% found just once. Alongside blood RNA obtained from unsorted whole blood, germline DNA was also extracted.

This TCR came from a man between 35 and 55 years old with primary liver carcinoma and hepatitis B virus infection. Sequencing input: peripheral blood. The V and J genes are TRBV6-5 and TRBJ2-3, with TRBD1 identical over 8 bases. DNA for the CDR3: TGTGCCAGCAGTTACTCGGCGCAGGGGGCCCCAGATACGCATTATTTT. Encoded protein: CASSYSAQGAPDTHYF.